This TCR beta chain was found in a study of blood T cell repertoires in COVID-19. Study background: From T cells, B-cell-depleted T cells, or PBMCs came the material, which was cDNA or gDNA.

Original data processing: Researchers report that nucleated cell counts were estimated from reference gene primer amplification. Clones were read by immunoSEQ multiplex PCR, and TCRdb kept only the in-frame ones, dropping some. That table furnishes V, J and clone size, whereas the DNA furnished D and trimming. The sample carries some 57,000 clones, 80% to 95% recorded once. This CDR3 comprises 14 residues. The germline V gene has CDR1 MNHEY and CDR2 SMNVEV (reference sequence). Trimming removed 9 bases from V and 4 bases from J, with 16 bases in between. The clonotype originates from a human donor in a cohort sampled during active COVID-19. The sample comprised peripheral blood. The V gene is TRBV27, the J gene TRBJ2-1, with D possibly TRBD2 on 6 matching bases. In DNA, the CDR3 is TGTGCCAGGCTACAGGATGCGGGGTACAATGAGCAGTTCTTC. It specifies CARLQDAGYNEQFF.